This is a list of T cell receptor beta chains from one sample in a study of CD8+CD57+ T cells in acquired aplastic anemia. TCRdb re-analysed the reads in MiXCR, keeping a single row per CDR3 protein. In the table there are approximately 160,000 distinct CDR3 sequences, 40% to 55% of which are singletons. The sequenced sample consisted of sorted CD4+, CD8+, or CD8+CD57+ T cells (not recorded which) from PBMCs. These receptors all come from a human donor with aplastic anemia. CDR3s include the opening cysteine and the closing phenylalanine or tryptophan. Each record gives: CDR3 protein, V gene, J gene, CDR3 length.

CASSQLERDTNQPQHF	TRBV18	TRBJ1-5	16
CASSYPPSRPTPDHGYTF	TRBV6-2/TRBV6-3	TRBJ1-2	18
CATSVTGGSGELFF	TRBV24-1	TRBJ2-2	14
CGVSTGRLTEDFF	TRBV29-1	TRBJ1-1	13
CASSGQGALGGNTIYF	TRBV2	TRBJ1-3	16
CAISATGRSEKETQYF	TRBV10-3	TRBJ2-5	16
CATSNYPGQGGPQHF	TRBV24-1	TRBJ1-5	15
CASSGTAYNQPQHF	TRBV19	TRBJ1-5	14
CASSPTEANYGYTF	TRBV5-1	TRBJ1-2	14
CATTFTNTEAFF	TRBV2	TRBJ1-1	12
CTIPGQGGPANYGYTF	TRBV20-1	TRBJ1-2	16
CSVTSIGTDTQYF	TRBV29-1	TRBJ2-3	13
CASSKGTGGYTF	TRBV7-3	TRBJ1-2	12
CASSRTPRETQYF	TRBV18	TRBJ2-5	13
CATSDSGTGNGYTF	TRBV24-1	TRBJ1-2	14
CASRFRQGNYGYTF	TRBV6-1	TRBJ1-2	14
CASSTRGSGPMGTDTQYF	TRBV11-2	TRBJ2-3	18
CASSTQIRGGYTF	TRBV2	TRBJ1-2	13
CASSGQGALNSPLHF	TRBV7-9	TRBJ1-6	15
CASSSGSHDF	TRBV7-9	TRBJ1-2	10
CASSRRQGQASTDTQYF	TRBV11-2	TRBJ2-3	17
CAGSTGQNNEQFF	TRBV9	TRBJ2-1	13
CASSLDPGNTIYF	TRBV5-1	TRBJ1-3	13
CSAQAGTYEQYF	TRBV20-1	TRBJ2-7	12
CASSFFRGGTSYGYTF	TRBV12-3/TRBV12-4	TRBJ1-2	16
CATSRGRQGGTEAFF	TRBV15	TRBJ1-1	15
CASTRARNTEAFF	TRBV19	TRBJ1-1	13
CASNQGRGYTF	TRBV6-1	TRBJ1-2	11
CAISGGPRDYTF	TRBV10-3	TRBJ1-2	12
CASSSDRASGETQYF	TRBV7-6	TRBJ2-5	15
CSTPSGTGYYGYTF	TRBV20-1	TRBJ1-2	14
CASSERGGGGLSQYF	TRBV2	TRBJ2-3	15
CASSLNSGGARGNEQFF	TRBV2	TRBJ2-1	17
CAIRELAGWNEQFF	TRBV10-3	TRBJ2-1	14
CASSPYTETQYF	TRBV2	TRBJ2-5	12
CASMSRNSGNTIYF	TRBV13	TRBJ1-3	14
CASLGGGVETQYF	TRBV7-2	TRBJ2-5	13
CSAPTGRLYQETQYF	TRBV20-1	TRBJ2-5	15
CATSSAGGTEAFF	TRBV15	TRBJ1-1	13
CASRTGDAQPQHF	TRBV6-1	TRBJ1-5	13
CASSISPDGGSPLHF	TRBV9	TRBJ1-6	15
CASSVGRTPYNEQFF	TRBV2	TRBJ2-1	15
CASSPRNF	TRBV7-3	TRBJ1-3	8
CASSSISSPGYGQYF	TRBV7-9	TRBJ2-7	15
CASSWRLGTGTFQETQYF	TRBV6-1	TRBJ2-5	18
CSMGGGRNTEAFF	TRBV29-1	TRBJ1-1	13
CASREVGGESEQYF	TRBV5-1	TRBJ2-7	14
CASSESRGRETQYF	TRBV25-1	TRBJ2-5	14